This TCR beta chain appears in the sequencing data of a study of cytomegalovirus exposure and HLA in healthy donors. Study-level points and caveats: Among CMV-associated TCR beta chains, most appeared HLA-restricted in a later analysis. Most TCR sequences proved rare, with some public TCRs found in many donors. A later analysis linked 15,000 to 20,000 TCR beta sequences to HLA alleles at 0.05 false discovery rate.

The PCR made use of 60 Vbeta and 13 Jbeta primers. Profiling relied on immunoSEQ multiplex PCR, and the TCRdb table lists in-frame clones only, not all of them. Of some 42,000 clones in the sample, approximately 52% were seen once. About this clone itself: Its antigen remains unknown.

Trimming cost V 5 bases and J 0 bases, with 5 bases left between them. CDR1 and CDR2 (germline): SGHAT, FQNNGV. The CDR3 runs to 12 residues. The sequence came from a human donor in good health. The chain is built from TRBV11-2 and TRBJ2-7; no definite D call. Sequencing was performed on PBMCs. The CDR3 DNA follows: TGTGCCAGCAGCCCGAGCTCCTACGAGCAGTACTTC. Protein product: CASSPSSYEQYF.